The 20 T cell receptor beta chains below were found in one sample sequenced in a study of regulatory T cells in long-lasting Graves disease. Library construction for TCR beta used iRepertoire HTBI primers and Arm-PCR of CDR3 regions. TCRdb fed the multiplex PCR reads into MiXCR, producing one record per CDR3 protein. The sample holds 450,000 to 700,000 distinct CDR3 sequences, 13% seen once. Time point: newly diagnosed GD, antithyroid drugs for less than 3 months. Extracted PBMC RNA gave rise to the TCR library. Another study also made use of these data, one on T cells in Graves' hyperthyroidism and ophthalmopathy.

The sequences come from peripheral blood mononuclear cells (PBMCs), collected at new diagnosis, from a patient treated with antithyroid drugs. The receptors stem from a young man with Graves disease.

The genes are TRBV20-1 and TRBJ2-3; the D gene could be TRBD1 or TRBD2 (5 bases each). The CDR3 consists of 12 residues. Between the trimmed V and J ends, which lost 6 bases and 6 bases, there was a span of 13 bases. Germline V gene data show CDR1 as DFQATT and CDR2 as SNEGSKA (reference sequence). CDR3 sequence (DNA): TGCAGTGCGGGACCCCTCCGGGATACGCAGTATTTT. Translating gives CSAGPLRDTQYF.

Only a few counts were recorded for this clonotype. This chain links TRBV6-2 or TRBV6-3 with TRBJ2-7, with no clear D. CDR1 is MNHEY and CDR2 is SVGEGT in the germline V gene. Trimming took off 6 bases at V and 1 base at J, with 7 bases between the two ends. The CDR3 covers 12 residues. The CDR3 sequence: CASRPTSYEQYF. DNA for the CDR3: TGTGCCAGCAGACCCACGTCCTACGAGCAGTACTTC.

In its sample, this clonotype was seen many times. This chain uses TRBV12-3 or TRBV12-4 with TRBJ2-3, with unresolved D. CDR3 length: 15 residues. With 6 bases removed from V and 1 base from J, the gap between germline ends came to 14 bases. CDR3: CASRGSSTGTDTQYF. The CDR3 nucleotides read TGTGCCAGCAGGGGGTCTAGTACGGGCACAGATACGCAGTATTTT.

This clonotype has ten or more counts. The J gene is TRBJ2-2, the V gene TRBV19; TRBD1 aligns across 7 bases. V lost 6 bases and J lost 3; bases outside the gene matches: 19. The CDR3 length is 19 residues. Germline CDR1 and CDR2: LNHDA and SQIVND (reference sequence). CDR3 sequence reads: CASSEGTGALGADTGELFF. CDR3 in DNA: TGTGCCAGTAGCGAAGGTACAGGGGCGCTAGGCGCCGACACCGGGGAGCTGTTTTTT.

The gene calls are TRBV19 and TRBJ2-6; D gene uncertain. V lost 2 bases, J lost 6 bases, and 17 bases lay in between. Germline assignment: CDR1 LNHDA and CDR2 SQIVND (reference sequence). This CDR3 has 17 residues. The CDR3 sequence: CASSINGDSGLANVLTF. The DNA for the CDR3 is TGTGCCAGTAGTATAAACGGAGACTCTGGGTTGGCCAACGTCCTGACTTTC.

This clonotype was recorded many times. V gene TRBV2 combines with J gene TRBJ1-2; no clear D. This CDR3 is 12 amino acids long. Germline V gene data show CDR1 as SNHLY and CDR2 as FYNNEI. The V end was cut by 8 bases, the J end by 6 bases, with 13 bases between. CDR3 in amino acids: CASLRIGDGYTF. CDR3 nucleotides: TGTGCCAGCCTACGGATAGGCGATGGCTACACCTTC.

Many counts were recorded for this clonotype. V gene TRBV2 combines with J gene TRBJ2-7; maybe TRBD2 (6 bases). The V end lost 2 bases, the J end lost 6 bases, and 17 bases lay between the germline ends. This CDR3 has 15 amino acids. Per germline, CDR1 SNHLY and CDR2 FYNNEI. The CDR3 loop reads CASSEIGTVLIEQYF. The CDR3 DNA reads as TGTGCCAGCAGTGAAATCGGGACTGTCCTGATCGAGCAGTACTTC.

This clonotype was counted many times. The chain carries TRBV12-3 or TRBV12-4 and TRBJ1-2; D is undetermined. The CDR3 spans 17 residues. V gave up 5 bases and J gave up 4 bases, with 23 bases separating them. The CDR3 bases are TGTGCCAGCAGTCTACGTAAGGGTAGACGGTGGACCTATGGCTACACCTTC. Protein product: CASSLRKGRRWTYGYTF.

This clonotype appeared many times. The V gene is TRBV20-1, the J gene TRBJ2-5, with D unclear. Between the trimmed V and J ends, which lost 3 bases and 5 bases, there was a span of 13 bases. The CDR3 runs to 13 residues. Germline V gene lookup returns CDR1 DFQATT and CDR2 SNEGSKA (reference sequence). The CDR3, as DNA: TGCAGTGCTAGCCGTGGGGTTGGGGAGACCCAGTACTTC. Its protein product is CSASRGVGETQYF.

The genes are TRBV9 and TRBJ2-3, with D uncertain. The germline V and J ends were trimmed by 1 base and 3 bases, with 9 bases remaining between them. Germline CDR1 and CDR2: SGDLS and YYNGEE. The CDR3 loop spans 14 amino acids. The CDR3 protein is CASSVSGITDTQYF. The CDR3 DNA follows: TGTGCCAGCAGCGTAAGTGGTATAACAGATACGCAGTATTTT.

In DNA form, the CDR3 reads TGTGCCAGCAGCTCCAAGGGGGGACTAGCGGGATATACCGGGGAGCTGTTTTTT. Translating it yields CASSSKGGLAGYTGELFF. The chain links TRBV7-9 to TRBJ2-2; the match to TRBD2 covers 13 bases. V trimming: 4 bases; J trimming: 5 bases; junction bases outside the gene matches: 10. Germline V gene data show CDR1 as SEHNR and CDR2 as FQNEAQ (reference sequence). The length of the CDR3 is 18 residues.

This clonotype was detected only a few times. The chain carries TRBV5-1 and TRBJ1-1; D unresolved. CDR3 size: 15 residues. Germline V CDR1 and CDR2: SGHRS, YFSETQ. The ends were cut back, 1 base at V and 0 bases at J, with 10 bases in the middle. This chain's CDR3 is CASSLLNPLNTEAFF. The CDR3 nucleotides are TGCGCCAGCAGCTTGTTGAACCCACTGAACACTGAAGCTTTCTTT.

CDR3 DNA sequence: TGTGCCAGCAGCCCCCTCAGGGTTACACCCACAGATACGCAGTATTTT. It encodes CASSPLRVTPTDTQYF. This chain links TRBV3-1 with TRBJ2-3, with TRBD1 as a possible D gene (5 bases). Germline V gene lookup returns CDR1 LGHDT and CDR2 YNNKEL (reference sequence). The germline V and J ends were trimmed by 4 bases and 2 bases, with 16 bases remaining between them. This CDR3 region has 16 residues.

The V call is TRBV10-1, the J call TRBJ2-7; perhaps TRBD2 as D (7 bases). The CDR3 length is 14 residues. Looked up from germline, CDR1 is WNHNN and CDR2 is SYGVQD (reference sequence). Between the trimmed V and J ends, which lost 3 bases and 0 bases, there was a span of 9 bases. This CDR3 is CASSDRGASYEQYF. The CDR3 nucleotides read TGCGCCAGCAGTGACCGGGGGGCCTCCTACGAGCAGTACTTC.

This clonotype appeared many times. This chain connects TRBV12-3 or TRBV12-4 to TRBJ1-1; D call uncertain. V shed 6 bases and J shed 5 bases, with 13 bases lying between them. This CDR3 is 13 amino acids long. CDR3 bases: TGTGCCAGCAGCCCCGTATATTTAACTGAAGCTTTCTTT. This sequence encodes CASSPVYLTEAFF.

The chain recombines TRBV19 with TRBJ1-5; D is perhaps TRBD1 (5 bases). CDR1 and CDR2 from the germline V gene are LNHDA and SQIVND (reference sequence). CDR3 size: 14 residues. Trimming pared 6 bases from V and 3 bases from J, leaving 12 bases between. The CDR3 DNA reads as TGTGCCAGTAGCACGTGGGGCTACAATCAGCCCCAGCATTTT. Translating gives CASSTWGYNQPQHF.

Ten or more counts support this clonotype. The genes are TRBV7-8 and TRBJ2-7; D uncertain. Trimming removed 5 bases at V and 1 base at J, with 15 bases between. The CDR3 consists of 15 residues. CDR1 is SGHVS and CDR2 is FQNEAQ in the germline V gene. CDR3 DNA: TGTGCCAGCAGCAGGCGGCCCACTCGGTCCTACGAGCAGTACTTC. Amino acid sequence: CASSRRPTRSYEQYF.

This clonotype was counted a few times. The V and J genes are TRBV12-3 or TRBV12-4 and TRBJ2-2; possible D gene TRBD2, 6 bases. The V and J ends lost 0 bases and 1 base respectively, with 9 bases between them. The CDR3 covers 16 residues. CDR3: CASSLAGRGNTGELFF. The CDR3 bases are TGTGCCAGCAGTTTAGCCGGGCGGGGGAACACCGGGGAGCTGTTTTTT.

This clonotype was detected ten times or more. J is TRBJ2-3 and V is TRBV15; D may be TRBD2 (6 bases). V lost 3 bases to trimming and J lost 3 bases, with 10 bases between them. Germline values: CDR1 LNHNV, CDR2 YYDKDF (reference sequence). The CDR3 sequence is 14 residues long. The CDR3 coding sequence is TGTGCCACCAGCAGGCGTAGCGGAACAGATACGCAGTATTTT. This translates into CATSRRSGTDTQYF.

This clonotype was found many times. J is TRBJ2-3 and V is TRBV6-2 or TRBV6-3, with 9 bases fitting TRBD2. The CDR3 extends over 15 amino acids. Looked up from germline, CDR1 is MNHEY and CDR2 is SVGEGT. V was clipped by 0 bases and J by 3 bases; unmatched bases: 1. The CDR3 DNA reads TGTGCCAGCAGTTACTCTAGCGGGAGAACAGATACGCAGTATTTT. This sequence encodes CASSYSSGRTDTQYF.